The rows below give T cell receptor beta chains drawn from one sample of a study of cytomegalovirus exposure and HLA in healthy donors. Some clones are missing from TCRdb's copy, which holds only in-frame ones; the method was immunoSEQ multiplex PCR. There are over 120,000 clones in the sample; 80% to 90% occur only once, and less than 5.5% lies in the top ten. The sequenced sample was PBMCs. The source of these receptors is a man aged 18 to 29 in good health and CMV-seropositive. CDR3s include the opening cysteine and the closing phenylalanine or tryptophan. A D gene is named only where the DNA matches it firmly. Clone sizes are given selectively: once, few, many, or a class where the clone is expanded.

TRBJ1-1	.	TRBV28	.	CASSLTGRDTEAFF	TGTGCCAGCAGTCTTACAGGGAGGGACACTGAAGCTTTCTTT
TRBJ2-5	few	TRBV5-1	TRBD1	CASSWAGDRSETQYF	TGCGCCAGCAGCTGGGCTGGGGACAGGTCGGAGACCCAGTACTTC
TRBJ1-1	.	TRBV6-4	.	CASSEWGLTEAFF	TGTGCCAGCAGTGAATGGGGACTGACTGAAGCTTTCTTT
TRBJ1-2	.	TRBV5-1	TRBD1	CASSPQGGANYGYTF	TGCGCCAGCAGCCCACAGGGGGGAGCTAACTATGGCTACACCTTC
TRBJ1-5	.	TRBV19	TRBD1	CASSPDRGGIGNQPQHF	TGTGCCAGTAGCCCCGACAGGGGGGGTATAGGGAATCAGCCCCAGCATTTT
TRBJ2-3	.	TRBV29-1	TRBD1	CSVPGQLITDTQYF	TGCAGCGTTCCGGGACAGTTAATCACAGATACGCAGTATTTT
TRBJ2-7	.	TRBV6-1	TRBD1	CASDRERQVPYEQYF	TGTGCCAGCGACAGGGAACGACAGGTCCCCTACGAGCAGTACTTC
TRBJ1-3	.	TRBV5-6	TRBD1	CARRRDRTQPSSGNTIYF	TGTGCCAGGCGGCGGGACAGGACTCAACCGAGCTCTGGAAACACCATATATTTT
TRBJ2-1	.	TRBV30	.	CAWNDSPADEQFF	TGTGCCTGGAATGACAGCCCCGCGGATGAGCAGTTCTTC
TRBJ2-5	.	TRBV6-5	.	CASGNKMYQETQYF	TGTGCCAGCGGCAATAAGATGTACCAAGAGACCCAGTACTTC
TRBJ2-5	.	TRBV29-1	.	CSVSAEGETQYF	TGCAGCGTTTCAGCGGAAGGGGAGACCCAGTACTTC
TRBJ2-7	.	TRBV11-2	.	CASSASQGTSYEQYF	TGTGCCAGCAGCGCCAGTCAGGGAACCTCCTACGAGCAGTACTTC
TRBJ1-1	.	TRBV6-1	TRBD1	CTTNRGGTEAFF	TGTACCACAAACAGGGGGGGCACTGAAGCTTTCTTT
TRBJ2-1	.	TRBV2	TRBD2	CASIASGRSGFF	TGTGCCAGCATTGCCAGCGGGAGATCTGGGTTCTTC
TRBJ1-4	.	TRBV19	.	CASSSTSGIRGEKLFF	TGTGCCAGTAGTTCGACTTCCGGGATACGGGGGGAAAAACTGTTTTTT
TRBJ1-1	.	TRBV28	.	CASSSPPDRFEAFF	TGTGCCAGCAGTTCCCCACCTGACAGATTTGAAGCTTTCTTT
TRBJ2-2	.	TRBV30	TRBD2	CACSGGVNTGELFF	TGTGCCTGTAGCGGGGGGGTAAACACCGGGGAGCTGTTTTTT
TRBJ2-1	.	TRBV27	TRBD2	CASSSGTTSYNEQFF	TGTGCCAGCAGTTCTGGGACTACCTCCTACAATGAGCAGTTCTTC
TRBJ1-1	.	TRBV27	.	CASRGRKAFF	TGTGCCAGCAGGGGGCGGAAAGCTTTCTTT
TRBJ2-5	.	TRBV4-1	.	CASSPLFQETQYF	TGCGCCAGCAGCCCCTTATTCCAAGAGACCCAGTACTTC
TRBJ1-2	.	TRBV18	.	CASSPPNRVSGYTF	TGTGCCAGCTCACCACCGAACAGGGTTTCTGGCTACACCTTC
TRBJ2-1	many	TRBV4-2	.	CASSQVGGVSSYNEQFF	TGTGCCAGCAGCCAAGTGGGTGGAGTGAGCTCCTACAATGAGCAGTTCTTC
TRBJ1-2	.	TRBV2	.	CASSYRAPNYGYTF	TGTGCCAGCAGTTACAGGGCCCCTAACTATGGCTACACCTTC
TRBJ2-2	.	TRBV4-1	.	CASSLLATIATGELFF	TGCGCCAGCAGCCTCCTAGCGACGATTGCCACCGGGGAGCTGTTTTTT
TRBJ1-2	few	TRBV27	.	CASSTTAMGGYTF	TGTGCCAGCAGTACGACAGCTATGGGAGGCTACACCTTC
TRBJ2-6	.	TRBV4-2	TRBD1	CASSQERTGSNSGANVLTF	TGTGCCAGCAGCCAAGAGAGGACAGGTTCCAACTCTGGGGCCAACGTCCTGACTTTC